This T cell receptor (beta chain) was profiled in a study of T cell repertoires in cytomegalovirus infection. Study-wide findings and caveats: Frequencies of public TCR beta families were cumulated, and this identified carriers of CMV plus the relevant HLA. Within the response measured ex vivo, HLA-C-restricted CMV-specific TCR beta clonotypes were dominant.

TCRdb itself ran the reads through MiXCR, one entry per CDR3 protein. The top ten clones hold around 90% of a sample with under 50,000 distinct CDR3 sequences, 20% to 25% of them seen once. A note on this clonotype: What it binds is not known.

This specimen consisted of CD8+ T cells from cultured PBMCs, obtained from culture after CMV antigen stimulation. This sequence originates from a human donor in good health (CMV status not recorded). Some clones in this sample may be carry-over from other donors' samples.

The CDR3 nucleotides are TGTGCCAGCAGCCCATTGGCCGACCAGGACACCATATATTTT. Translating it yields CASSPLADQDTIYF. The V gene is TRBV7-2, the J gene TRBJ1-3; unclear D gene. Per the germline V gene, CDR1 is SGHTA and CDR2 is FQGNSA. The CDR3 has 14 residues. V lost 5 bases and J lost 8, with 16 bases in between.